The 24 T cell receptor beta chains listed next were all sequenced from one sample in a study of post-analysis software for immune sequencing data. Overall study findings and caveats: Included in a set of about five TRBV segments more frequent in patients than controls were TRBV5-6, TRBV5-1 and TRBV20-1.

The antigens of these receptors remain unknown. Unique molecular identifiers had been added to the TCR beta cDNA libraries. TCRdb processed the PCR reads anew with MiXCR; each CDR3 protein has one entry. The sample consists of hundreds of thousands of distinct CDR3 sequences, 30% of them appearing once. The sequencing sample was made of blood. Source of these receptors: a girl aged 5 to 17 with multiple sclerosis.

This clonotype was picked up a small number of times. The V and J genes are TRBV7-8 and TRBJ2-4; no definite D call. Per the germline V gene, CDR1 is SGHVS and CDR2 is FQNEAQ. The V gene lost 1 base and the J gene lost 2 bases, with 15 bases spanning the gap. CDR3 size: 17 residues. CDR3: CASSLGIGGQSKNIQYF. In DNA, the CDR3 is TGTGCCAGCAGCTTAGGTATAGGCGGCCAGTCCAAAAACATTCAGTACTTC.

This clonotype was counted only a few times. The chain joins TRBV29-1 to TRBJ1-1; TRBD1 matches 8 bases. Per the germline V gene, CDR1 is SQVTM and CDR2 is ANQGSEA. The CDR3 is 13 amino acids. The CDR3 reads CGGRTGLNTEAFF. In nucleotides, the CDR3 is TGCGGCGGAAGGACAGGGCTTAACACTGAAGCTTTCTTT. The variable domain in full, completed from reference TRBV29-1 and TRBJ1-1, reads SAVISQKPSRDICQRGTSLTIQCQVDSQVTMMFWYRQQPGQSLTLIATANQGSEATYESGFVIDKFPISRPNLTFSTLTVSNMSPEDSSIYLCGGRTGLNTEAFFGQGTRLTVV.

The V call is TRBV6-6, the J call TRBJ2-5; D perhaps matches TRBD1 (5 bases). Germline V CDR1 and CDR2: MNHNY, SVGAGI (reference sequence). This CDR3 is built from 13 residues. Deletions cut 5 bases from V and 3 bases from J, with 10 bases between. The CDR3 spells CASSIQVEETQYF. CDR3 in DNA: TGTGCCAGCAGTATACAGGTGGAAGAGACCCAGTACTTC.

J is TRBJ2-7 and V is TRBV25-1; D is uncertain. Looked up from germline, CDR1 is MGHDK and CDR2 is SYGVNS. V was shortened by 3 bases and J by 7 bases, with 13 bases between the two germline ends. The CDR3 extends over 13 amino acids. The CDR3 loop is CASSERPTNEQYF. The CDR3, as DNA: TGTGCCAGCAGTGAGCGACCGACAAATGAGCAGTACTTC.

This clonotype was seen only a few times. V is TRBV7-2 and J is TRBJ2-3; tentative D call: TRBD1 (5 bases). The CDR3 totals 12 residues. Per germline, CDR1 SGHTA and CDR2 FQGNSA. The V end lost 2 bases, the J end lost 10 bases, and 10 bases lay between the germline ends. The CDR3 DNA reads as TGTGCCAGCAGCTTACCGGACAAGGCGCAGTATTTT. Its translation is CASSLPDKAQYF.

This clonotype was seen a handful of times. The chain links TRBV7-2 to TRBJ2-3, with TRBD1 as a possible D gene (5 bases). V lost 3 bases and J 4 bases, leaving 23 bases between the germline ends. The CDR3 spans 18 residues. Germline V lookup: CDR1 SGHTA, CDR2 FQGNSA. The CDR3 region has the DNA TGTGCCAGCAGCTTCGAGCCGACCCGCCAGGGAACATCAGATACGCAGTATTTT. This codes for CASSFEPTRQGTSDTQYF.

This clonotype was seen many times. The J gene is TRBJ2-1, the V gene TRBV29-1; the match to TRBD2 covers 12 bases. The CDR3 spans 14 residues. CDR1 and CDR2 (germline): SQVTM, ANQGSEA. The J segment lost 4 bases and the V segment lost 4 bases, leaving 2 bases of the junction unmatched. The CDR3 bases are TGCAGCGTTGGAACTAGCGGGGGGTACAATGAGCAGTTCTTC. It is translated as CSVGTSGGYNEQFF.

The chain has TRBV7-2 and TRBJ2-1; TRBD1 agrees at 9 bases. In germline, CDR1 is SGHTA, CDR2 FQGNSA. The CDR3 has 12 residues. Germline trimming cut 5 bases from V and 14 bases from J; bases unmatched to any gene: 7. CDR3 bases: TGTGCCAGCAGCCTACGACAGGGGGTTAAGTTCTTC. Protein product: CASSLRQGVKFF.

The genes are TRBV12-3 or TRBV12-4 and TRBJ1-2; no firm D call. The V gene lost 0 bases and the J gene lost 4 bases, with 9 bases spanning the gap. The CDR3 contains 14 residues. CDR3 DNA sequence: TGTGCCAGCAGTTTAGCGCGGCAGAGCTATGGCTACACCTTC. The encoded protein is CASSLARQSYGYTF.

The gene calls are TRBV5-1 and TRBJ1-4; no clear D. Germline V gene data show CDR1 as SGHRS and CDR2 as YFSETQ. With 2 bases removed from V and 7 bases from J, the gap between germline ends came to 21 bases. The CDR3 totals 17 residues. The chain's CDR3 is CASSLDTSSRRGEKLFF. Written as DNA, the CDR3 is TGCGCCAGCAGCTTAGACACTTCATCCAGACGGGGTGAAAAACTGTTTTTT.

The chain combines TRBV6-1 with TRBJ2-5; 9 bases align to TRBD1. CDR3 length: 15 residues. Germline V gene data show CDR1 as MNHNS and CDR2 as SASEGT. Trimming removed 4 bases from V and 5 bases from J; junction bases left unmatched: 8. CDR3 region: CASSARTGVGETQYF. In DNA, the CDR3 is TGTGCCAGCAGTGCCCGGACAGGGGTTGGGGAGACCCAGTACTTC.

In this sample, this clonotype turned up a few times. The CDR3 loop is CASSLDRGAGDNEQFF. CDR3 sequence (DNA): TGTGCCAGCAGCTTAGATCGCGGGGCCGGCGACAATGAGCAGTTCTTC. The V and J genes are TRBV11-2 and TRBJ2-1, with D possibly being TRBD2 (6 bases). Germline loops: CDR1 SGHAT, CDR2 FQNNGV. The CDR3 runs to 16 residues. The ends were cut back, 0 bases at V and 5 bases at J, with 14 bases in the middle.

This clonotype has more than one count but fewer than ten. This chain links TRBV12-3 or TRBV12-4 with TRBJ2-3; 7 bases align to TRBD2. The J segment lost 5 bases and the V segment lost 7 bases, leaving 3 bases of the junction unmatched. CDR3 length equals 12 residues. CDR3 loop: CASMGGRDTQYF. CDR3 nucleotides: TGTGCCAGCATGGGGGGGAGAGATACGCAGTATTTT.

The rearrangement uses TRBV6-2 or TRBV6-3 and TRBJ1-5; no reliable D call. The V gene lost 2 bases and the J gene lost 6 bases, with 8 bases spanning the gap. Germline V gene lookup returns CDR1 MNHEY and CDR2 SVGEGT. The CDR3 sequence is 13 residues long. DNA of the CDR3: TGTGCCAGCAGTTACGGACTCCCTCAGCCCCAGCATTTT. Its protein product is CASSYGLPQPQHF.

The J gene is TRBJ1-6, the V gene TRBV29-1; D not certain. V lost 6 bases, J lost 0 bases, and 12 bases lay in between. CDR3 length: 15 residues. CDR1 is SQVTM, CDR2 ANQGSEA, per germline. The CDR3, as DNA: TGCAGCGTCAGCGTGGATAGCTCCTATAATTCACCCCTCCACTTT. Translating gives CSVSVDSSYNSPLHF.

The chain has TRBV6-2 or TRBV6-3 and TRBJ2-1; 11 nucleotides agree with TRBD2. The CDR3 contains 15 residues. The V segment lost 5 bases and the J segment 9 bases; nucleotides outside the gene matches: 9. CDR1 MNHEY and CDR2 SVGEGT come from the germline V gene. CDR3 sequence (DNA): TGTGCCAGCAGTGTTAGCGGGGGGGCTCTCATTGAGCAGTTCTTC. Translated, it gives CASSVSGGALIEQFF.

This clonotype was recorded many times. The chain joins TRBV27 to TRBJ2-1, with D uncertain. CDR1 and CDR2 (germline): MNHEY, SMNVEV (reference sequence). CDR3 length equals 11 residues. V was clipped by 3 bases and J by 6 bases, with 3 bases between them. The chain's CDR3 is CASSFSNEQFF. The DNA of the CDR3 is TGTGCCAGCAGTTTCTCCAATGAGCAGTTCTTC.

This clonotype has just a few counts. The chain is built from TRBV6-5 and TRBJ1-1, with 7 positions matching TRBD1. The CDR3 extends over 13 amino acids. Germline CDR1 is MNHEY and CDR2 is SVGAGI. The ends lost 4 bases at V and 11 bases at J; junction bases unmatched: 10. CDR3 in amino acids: CASSLLPGQMAFF. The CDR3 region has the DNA TGTGCCAGCAGTTTACTACCGGGACAGATGGCTTTCTTT.

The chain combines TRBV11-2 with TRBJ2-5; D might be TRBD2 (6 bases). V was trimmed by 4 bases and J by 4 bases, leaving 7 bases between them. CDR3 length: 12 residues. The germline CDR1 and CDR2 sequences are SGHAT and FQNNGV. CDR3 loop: CASSSSVETQYF. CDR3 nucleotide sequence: TGTGCCAGCAGCTCTAGCGTAGAGACCCAGTACTTC.

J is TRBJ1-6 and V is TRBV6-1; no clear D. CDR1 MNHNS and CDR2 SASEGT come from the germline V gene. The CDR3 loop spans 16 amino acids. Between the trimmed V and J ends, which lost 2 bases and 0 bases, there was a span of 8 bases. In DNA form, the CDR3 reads TGTGCCAGCAGTGAAACCGTAAGCTCCTATAATTCACCCCTCCACTTT. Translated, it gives CASSETVSSYNSPLHF.

The CDR3 DNA follows: TGTGCCAGCAGTTGGGTGTGGGTGGAGGAAGAGCAAGAGACCCAGTACTTC. Encoded protein: CASSWVWVEEEQETQYF. This chain links TRBV28 with TRBJ2-5; weak D call: TRBD2 (5 bases). Trimming stripped 4 bases from V and 2 bases from J, with 20 bases between. The length of the CDR3 is 17 residues. Germline CDR1 and CDR2: MDHEN and SYDVKM.

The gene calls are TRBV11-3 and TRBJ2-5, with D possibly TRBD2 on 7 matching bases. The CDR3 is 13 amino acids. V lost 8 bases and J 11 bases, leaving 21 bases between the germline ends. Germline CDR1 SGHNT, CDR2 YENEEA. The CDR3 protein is CASSGGTTGEQYF. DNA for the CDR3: TGTGCCAGCTCGGGGGGCACGACGGGAGAGCAGTACTTC.

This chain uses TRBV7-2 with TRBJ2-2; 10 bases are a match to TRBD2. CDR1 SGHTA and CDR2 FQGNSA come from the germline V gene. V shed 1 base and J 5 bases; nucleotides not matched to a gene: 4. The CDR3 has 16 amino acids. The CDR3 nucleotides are TGTGCCAGCAGCTTAGTTAGCGGGGGGCGGACCGGGGAGCTGTTTTTT. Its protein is CASSLVSGGRTGELFF.

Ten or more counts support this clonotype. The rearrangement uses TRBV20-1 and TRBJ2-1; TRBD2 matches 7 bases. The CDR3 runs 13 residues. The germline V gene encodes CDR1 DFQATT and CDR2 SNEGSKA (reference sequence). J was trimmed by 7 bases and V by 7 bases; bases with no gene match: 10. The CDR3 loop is CSEGSGGRNEQFF. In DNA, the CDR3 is TGCAGTGAAGGTTCGGGGGGTAGAAATGAGCAGTTCTTC.